Each of the 6 T cell receptor beta chains below was sequenced from the same sample in a study of T cell repertoires in cytomegalovirus infection (dated by TCRdb to 2018 to 2020). Data came from an Illumina HiSeq 1500. Through fastp at Q25 and MiXCR, TCRdb rebuilt clones from the public reads, retaining in-frame beta chains. Each entry is one CDR3 protein sequence, shown with its most common DNA and genes. The sample includes more than 85,000 distinct CDR3 sequences, with more than 20% observed a single time. The top ten clones comprise 35% to 50% of the sample. The sequencing sample was made of CD8+ T cells from PBMCs. These receptors were obtained from a human donor in good health (CMV status not recorded). Some clones in this sample may be carry-over from other donors' samples.

The chain links TRBV2 to TRBJ2-7, with 12 bases fitting TRBD2. The ends lost 5 bases at V and 3 bases at J; junction bases unmatched: 8. Germline CDR1 and CDR2: SNHLY and FYNNEI. The length of the CDR3 is 16 residues. This CDR3 reads CASSSLPTSGSYEQYF. The CDR3 bases are TGTGCCAGCAGTTCCCTCCCGACTAGCGGGAGCTACGAGCAGTACTTC.

This clonotype has a count of ten or more. V usage is TRBV7-2 and J usage is TRBJ2-7; 11 bases are a match to TRBD2. Germline values: CDR1 SGHTA, CDR2 FQGNSA. There are 16 residues in the CDR3. V dropped 1 base and J dropped 3; count of bases not matched to a gene: 5. CDR3 in DNA: TGTGCCAGCAGCTTAGTGTCTAGCGGGGGGATCTACGAGCAGTACTTC. Translating gives CASSLVSSGGIYEQYF. Full variable domain (remainder filled in from reference TRBV7-2 and TRBJ2-7): GAGVSQSPSNKVTEKGKDVELRCDPISGHTALYWYRQSLGQGLEFLIYFQGNSAPDKSGLPSDRFSAERTGGSVSTLTIQRTQQEDSAVYLCASSLVSSGGIYEQYFGPGTRLTVT.

This sequence joins TRBV27 and TRBJ1-4; D unresolved. The V and J ends lost 1 base and 5 bases respectively, with 11 bases between them. CDR1 and CDR2 from the germline V gene are MNHEY and SMNVEV (reference sequence). There are 15 residues in the CDR3. The CDR3 spells CASSLYWQANEKLFF. As DNA, the CDR3 is TGTGCCAGCAGTTTATATTGGCAGGCCAATGAAAAACTGTTTTTT.

In its sample, this clonotype was seen many times. The V and J genes are TRBV7-2 and TRBJ2-2, with no clear D. This CDR3 is built from 14 residues. Trimming took off 5 bases at V and 4 bases at J, with 11 bases between the two ends. Germline CDR1 SGHTA, CDR2 FQGNSA. The CDR3 protein is CASSQRKSTGELFF. In DNA form, the CDR3 reads TGTGCCAGCAGCCAACGCAAGTCCACCGGGGAGCTGTTTTTT.

This clonotype occurred many times. The chain links TRBV20-1 to TRBJ2-4; 8 bases agree with TRBD2. CDR1 and CDR2 from the germline V gene are DFQATT and SNEGSKA (reference sequence). The CDR3 sequence is 14 residues long. The CDR3 loop is CSAPGGPAKNIQYF. CDR3 DNA: TGCAGCGCCCCGGGGGGGCCGGCCAAAAACATTCAGTACTTC.

The chain has TRBV28 and TRBJ1-6; 7 bases line up with TRBD1. Losses at the gene ends were 4 bases for V and 14 bases for J; bases not matched to a gene: 14. Per germline, CDR1 MDHEN and CDR2 SYDVKM. The CDR3 totals 15 residues. As DNA, the CDR3 is TGTGCCAGCAGTTCTCTTGGGGTCACCCAGGGGGCCCTCCACTTT. It translates to CASSSLGVTQGALHF. The full variable domain, in which reference TRBV28 and TRBJ1-6 provide the parts outside the CDR3, is DVKVTQSSRYLVKRTGEKVFLECVQDMDHENMFWYRQDPGLGLRLIYFSYDVKMKEKGDIPEGYSVSREKKERFSLILESASTNQTSMYLCASSSLGVTQGALHFGNGTRLTVT.